This T cell receptor beta chain was recorded in a study of blood T cell repertoires in COVID-19. On the study more broadly: Whether acute or convalescent, the COVID-19 samples came from the United States, Italy and Spain. From T cells, B-cell-depleted T cells, or PBMCs came the material, which was cDNA or gDNA.

CDR3 length: 11 residues. With 2 bases removed from V and 9 bases from J, the gap between germline ends came to 8 bases. Germline V gene lookup returns CDR1 SGHTA and CDR2 FQGNSA. Here immunoSEQ multiplex PCR was the method, and the copy in TCRdb shows in-frame clones only, minus some. Among about 210,000 clones, roughly nine tenths were seen once, and the ten largest hold 0.55% to 0.75%. The source material was peripheral blood. This TCR was recovered from a man in his forties with acute or convalescent COVID-19. The V gene is TRBV7-2, the J gene TRBJ2-7, with D unclear. The CDR3 DNA reads as TGTGCCAGCAGCTTAAGCCCGGTGCAGTACTTC. It codes for CASSLSPVQYF.